A selection of T cell receptor beta chains follows, all from one sample in a study of blood T cell repertoires in COVID-19. TCRdb's copy holds only in-frame clones and misses some; the assay was immunoSEQ multiplex PCR. This table has fewer than 450,000 clones, roughly 89% appearing once. Sequencing input: peripheral blood. These receptors came from a woman aged 18-29 years who had recovered from COVID-19. The CDR3 runs from the conserved cysteine through the conserved F or W. D genes are given only for firm matches. Expanded clones get a size class; other rows say once, few or many, or leave the size out.

D gene,clone size,V gene,CDR3 length,J gene,CDR3 DNA,CDR3 protein
.,.,TRBV5-6,12,TRBJ2-1,TGTGCCAGCAGCCTGTTGGGCCATGAGCAGTTCTTC,CASSLLGHEQFF
.,few,TRBV4-1,15,TRBJ1-2,TGCGCCAGCAGCCAAGTCGGGAGGCATAACTATGGCTACACCTTC,CASSQVGRHNYGYTF
.,.,TRBV5-1,15,TRBJ1-3,TGCGCCAGCAGCTTCGGGGGAGGCTCTGGAAACACCATATATTTT,CASSFGGGSGNTIYF
.,.,TRBV25-1,15,TRBJ1-3,TGTGCCAGCCAAGAGTCGGGTGTGTGGGGAAACACCATATATTTT,CASQESGVWGNTIYF
.,.,TRBV19,17,TRBJ1-2,TGTGCCAGTAGTATAGGTGGACTGATACCCACTAACTATGGCTACACCTTC,CASSIGGLIPTNYGYTF
TRBD1,.,TRBV25-1,14,TRBJ2-2,TGTGCCAGCAGTCCAGGGGGAAGGACCGGGGAGCTGTTTTTT,CASSPGGRTGELFF
TRBD1,once,TRBV7-2,14,TRBJ2-5,TGTGCCAGCAGCGTAAGGACAGGACAAGAGACCCAGTACTTC,CASSVRTGQETQYF
.,once,TRBV7-2,13,TRBJ1-2,TGTGCCAGCAGTACGGACAGAAACTATGGCTACACCTTC,CASSTDRNYGYTF
TRBD2,once,TRBV6-4,18,TRBJ2-1,TGTGCCAGCAGTGACTCGAGGTCTAGCGGGAGAATAGGTAATGAGCAGTTCTTC,CASSDSRSSGRIGNEQFF
.,.,TRBV9,13,TRBJ1-2,TGTGCCAGCAGTCTAGAAGGGAGCTATGGCTACACCTTC,CASSLEGSYGYTF
.,once,TRBV11-3,16,TRBJ2-1,TGTGCCAGCAGCTCCGGCGTTCAGGGGCTATACAATGAGCAGTTCTTC,CASSSGVQGLYNEQFF
TRBD1,once,TRBV30,14,TRBJ1-2,TGTGCCTGGAGTACAGGGGGAGCTAACTATGGCTACACCTTC,CAWSTGGANYGYTF
.,.,TRBV7-6,15,TRBJ2-5,TGTGCCAGCAGCCTATCCCAGGGAACACAAGAGACCCAGTACTTC,CASSLSQGTQETQYF
TRBD2,once,TRBV5-5,19,TRBJ2-1,TGTGCCAGCAGCCCCTGGAGGAGCGGGAGAGGCCAAAGGGGGAATGAGCAGTTCTTC,CASSPWRSGRGQRGNEQFF
TRBD1,few,TRBV2,13,TRBJ1-2,TGTGCCAGCCTTAAGGAACAGGGGGCGGGCTACACCTTC,CASLKEQGAGYTF
TRBD1,.,TRBV19,14,TRBJ1-4,TGTGCCAGTAGTATCATGGGACAGGGTGAAAAACTGTTTTTT,CASSIMGQGEKLFF
TRBD1,.,TRBV5-1,16,TRBJ2-3,TGCGCCAGCAGCTTGGGGACAGGGGGCAATGGAGATACGCAGTATTTT,CASSLGTGGNGDTQYF
.,once,TRBV14,13,TRBJ2-3,TGTGCCAGCAGCCCCCCGAGTCCAGATACGCAGTATTTT,CASSPPSPDTQYF
TRBD2,.,TRBV7-9,16,TRBJ2-2,TGTGCCAGCAGCTTGGTTGGACTAGCGGGATCATGGGAGCTGTTTTTT,CASSLVGLAGSWELFF
.,.,TRBV7-2,16,TRBJ2-1,TGTGCCAGCAGCTTATCCGGCGGGCCGACCTACAATGAGCAGTTCTTC,CASSLSGGPTYNEQFF
.,.,TRBV15,15,TRBJ2-5,TGTGCCACCAGCACGGAGTATCTCCCGACGGAGACCCAGTACTTC,CATSTEYLPTETQYF
.,.,TRBV15,16,TRBJ2-3,TGTGCCACCAGCCACCCCCGGGACGACAGGACAGATACGCAGTATTTT,CATSHPRDDRTDTQYF
.,once,TRBV18,13,TRBJ1-5,TGTGCCAGCTCACCGGGGCCCCGACAGCCCCAGCATTTT,CASSPGPRQPQHF
TRBD2,.,TRBV5-6,17,TRBJ2-1,TGTGCCAGCAGTTTCATTCGTAGCGGGAGGAGTCTGAATGAGCAGTTCTTC,CASSFIRSGRSLNEQFF
TRBD1,.,TRBV5-1,14,TRBJ1-1,TGCGCCAGCAGCCCGGGACAGCCCAACACTGAAGCTTTCTTT,CASSPGQPNTEAFF
TRBD2,.,TRBV15,19,TRBJ2-3,TGTGCCACCAGCGGCGGGGCGGGAGGGCCGTCGGTTTCGGGAGATACGCAGTATTTT,CATSGGAGGPSVSGDTQYF
.,.,TRBV5-1,18,TRBJ1-1,TGCGCCAGCAGCTTGGGGAACAGGGCCCGCCGGGATGGGACTGAAGCTTTCTTT,CASSLGNRARRDGTEAFF
.,.,TRBV30,12,TRBJ1-1,TGTGCCGGCGAGGTGGACATCGTCGAAGCTTTCTTT,CAGEVDIVEAFF
.,.,TRBV3-1/TRBV3-2,15,TRBJ1-2,TGTGCCAGCAGCCAAGAGCTCGACAGAGCCTATGGCTACACCTTC,CASSQELDRAYGYTF
TRBD2,once,TRBV5-1,13,TRBJ2-1,TGCGCCAGCAGTAGCGGGAGAGGTAATGAGCAGTTCTTC,CASSSGRGNEQFF
TRBD1,.,TRBV28,14,TRBJ2-2,TGTGCCAGCAGGCGACAGGGGAACACCGGGGAGCTGTTTTTT,CASRRQGNTGELFF
TRBD1,.,TRBV18,16,TRBJ1-6,TGTGCCAGCTCACCCTTGGACAGGACCTATAATTCACCCCTCCACTTT,CASSPLDRTYNSPLHF
.,.,TRBV9,14,TRBJ2-2,TGTGCCAGCCGATGGACATATAAACTAGGGGAGCTGTTTTTT,CASRWTYKLGELFF
TRBD2,.,TRBV5-4,15,TRBJ2-3,TGTGCCAGCAGCTTGGCTCGCGGGAGCGCAGATACGCAGTATTTT,CASSLARGSADTQYF
.,.,TRBV21-1,18,TRBJ2-2,TGTGCCAGCAGCAGGACTAGCGGGGCGGTTTGGGCCTCCGGGGAGCTGTTTTTT,CASSRTSGAVWASGELFF
.,once,TRBV29-1,12,TRBJ1-2,TGCAGCGTTGGGGAGCAAGGAGATGGCTACACCTTC,CSVGEQGDGYTF
TRBD2,.,TRBV30,16,TRBJ2-1,TGTGCCTGGAGTGCCTCGACTAGCGGGAGTATCTATGAGCAGTTCTTC,CAWSASTSGSIYEQFF
.,.,TRBV7-8,14,TRBJ1-1,TGTGCCAGCAGCTCCGATTCAGTGAACACTGAAGCTTTCTTT,CASSSDSVNTEAFF
.,.,TRBV29-1,14,TRBJ2-3,TGCAGCGTTGTAAGTAAGACCAGCGCAGATACGCAGTATTTT,CSVVSKTSADTQYF
TRBD2,once,TRBV20-1,16,TRBJ2-1,TGCAGTGCTAGTGGGACTAGCGGGAGTATTTCCGAGGAGCAGTTCTTC,CSASGTSGSISEEQFF
.,once,TRBV29-1,13,TRBJ2-3,TGCAGCGTCGCAGGGTGGGTCACAGATACGCAGTATTTT,CSVAGWVTDTQYF
.,.,TRBV7-9,13,TRBJ2-1,TGTGCCAGCAGCTTAGACGGGAACGGTGAGCAGTTCTTC,CASSLDGNGEQFF
TRBD1,.,TRBV20-1,13,TRBJ1-5,TGCAGTGCTAGTCAGGGGGTAAATCAGCCCCAGCATTTT,CSASQGVNQPQHF
TRBD2,.,TRBV27,16,TRBJ2-3,TGTGCCAGCAGACCCCTAGCGGGAGTCATGACAGATACGCAGTATTTT,CASRPLAGVMTDTQYF
.,.,TRBV12-5,17,TRBJ1-1,TGTGCTAGTGGTTTGGTACCCCTCGGCGGGCGGAACACTGAAGCTTTCTTT,CASGLVPLGGRNTEAFF
.,few,TRBV6-5,15,TRBJ1-5,TGTGCCAGCAGTTACGACAACTCAGGCGATCAGCCCCAGCATTTT,CASSYDNSGDQPQHF
.,few,TRBV5-5,14,TRBJ1-5,TGTGCCAGCAGCTTGATGACAGGCAATCAGCCCCAGCATTTT,CASSLMTGNQPQHF